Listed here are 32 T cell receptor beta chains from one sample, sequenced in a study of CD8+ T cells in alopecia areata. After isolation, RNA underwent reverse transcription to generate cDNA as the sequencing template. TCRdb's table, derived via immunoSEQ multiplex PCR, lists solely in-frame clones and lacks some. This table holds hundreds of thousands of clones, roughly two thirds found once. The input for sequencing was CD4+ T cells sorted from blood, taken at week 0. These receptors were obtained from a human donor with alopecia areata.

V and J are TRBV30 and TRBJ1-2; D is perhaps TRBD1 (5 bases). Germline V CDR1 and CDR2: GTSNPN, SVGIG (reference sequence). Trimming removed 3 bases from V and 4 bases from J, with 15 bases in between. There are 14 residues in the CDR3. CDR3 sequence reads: CAWRSPGLLYGYTF. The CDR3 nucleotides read TGTGCCTGGAGGTCCCCGGGACTCCTCTATGGCTACACCTTC.

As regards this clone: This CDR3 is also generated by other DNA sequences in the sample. CDR3 nucleotides: TGTGCCAGCAGCTTGGATTTGGTGGGTGAGCAGTTCTTC. Amino acid sequence: CASSLDLVGEQFF. The chain recombines TRBV7-2 with TRBJ2-1, with D unclear. Germline V gene lookup returns CDR1 SGHTA and CDR2 FQGNSA. This CDR3 comprises 13 residues. Trimming took off 3 bases at V and 9 bases at J, with 12 bases between the two ends.

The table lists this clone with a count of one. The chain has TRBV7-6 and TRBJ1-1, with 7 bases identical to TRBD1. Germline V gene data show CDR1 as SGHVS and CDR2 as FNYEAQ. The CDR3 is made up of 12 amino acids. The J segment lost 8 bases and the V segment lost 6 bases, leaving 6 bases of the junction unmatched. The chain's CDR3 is CASSPGGREAFF. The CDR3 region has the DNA TGTGCCAGCAGTCCAGGGGGTAGGGAAGCTTTCTTT.

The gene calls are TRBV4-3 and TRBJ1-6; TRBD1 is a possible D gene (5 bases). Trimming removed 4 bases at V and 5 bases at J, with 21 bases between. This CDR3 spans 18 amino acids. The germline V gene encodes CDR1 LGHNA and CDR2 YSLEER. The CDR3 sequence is CASSPQVPGTDHNSPLHF. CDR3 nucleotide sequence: TGCGCCAGCAGCCCTCAGGTCCCCGGGACTGACCATAATTCACCCCTCCACTTT.

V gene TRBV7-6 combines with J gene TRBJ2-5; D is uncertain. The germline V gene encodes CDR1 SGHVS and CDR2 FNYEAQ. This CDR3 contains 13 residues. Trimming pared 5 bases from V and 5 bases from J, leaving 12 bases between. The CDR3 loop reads CASSPQWSETQYF. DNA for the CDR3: TGTGCCAGCAGCCCACAGTGGTCGGAGACCCAGTACTTC. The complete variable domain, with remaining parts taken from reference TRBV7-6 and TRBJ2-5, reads GAGVSQSPRYKVTKRGQDVALRCDPISGHVSLYWYRQALGQGPEFLTYFNYEAQQDKSGLPNDRFSAERPEGSISTLTIQRTEQRDSAMYRCASSPQWSETQYFGPGTRLLVL.

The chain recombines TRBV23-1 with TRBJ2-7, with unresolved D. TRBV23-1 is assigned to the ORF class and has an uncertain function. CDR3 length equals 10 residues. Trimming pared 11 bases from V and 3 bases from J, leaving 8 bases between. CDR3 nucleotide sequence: TGCGCCCCCATCCACTACGAGCAGTACTTC. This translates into CAPIHYEQYF.

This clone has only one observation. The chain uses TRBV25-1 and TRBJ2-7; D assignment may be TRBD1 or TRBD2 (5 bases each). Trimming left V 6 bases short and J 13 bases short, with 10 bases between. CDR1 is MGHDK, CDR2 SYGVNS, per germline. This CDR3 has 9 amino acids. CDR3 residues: CASRPGRYF. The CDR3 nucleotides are TGTGCCAGCAGACCGGGACGCTACTTC.

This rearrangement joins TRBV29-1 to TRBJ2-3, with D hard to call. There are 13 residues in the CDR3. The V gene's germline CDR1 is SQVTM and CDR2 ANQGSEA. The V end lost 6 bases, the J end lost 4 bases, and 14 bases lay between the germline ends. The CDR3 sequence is CSVQEPGADTQYF. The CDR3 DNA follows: TGCAGCGTGCAGGAGCCTGGGGCAGATACGCAGTATTTT.

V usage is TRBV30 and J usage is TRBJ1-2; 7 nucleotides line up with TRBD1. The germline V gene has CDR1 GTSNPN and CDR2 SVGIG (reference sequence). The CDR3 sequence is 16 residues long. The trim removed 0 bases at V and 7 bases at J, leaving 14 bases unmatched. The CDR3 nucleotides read TGTGCCTGGAGTGTACGAATAGGGGGCGCGCTTCGTGGCTACACCTTC. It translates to CAWSVRIGGALRGYTF.

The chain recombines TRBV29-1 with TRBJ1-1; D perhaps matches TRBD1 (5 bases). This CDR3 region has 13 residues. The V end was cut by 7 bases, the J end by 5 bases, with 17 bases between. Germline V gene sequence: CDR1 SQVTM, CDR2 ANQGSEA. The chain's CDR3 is CSGWSGVRTEAFF. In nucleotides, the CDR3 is TGCAGCGGTTGGTCGGGGGTGAGGACTGAAGCTTTCTTT.

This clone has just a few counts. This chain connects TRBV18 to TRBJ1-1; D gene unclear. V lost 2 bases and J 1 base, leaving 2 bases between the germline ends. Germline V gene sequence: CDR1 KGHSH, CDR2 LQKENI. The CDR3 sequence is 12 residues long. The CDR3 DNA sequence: TGTGCCAGCTCACCAGAGAACACTGAAGCTTTCTTT. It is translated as CASSPENTEAFF.

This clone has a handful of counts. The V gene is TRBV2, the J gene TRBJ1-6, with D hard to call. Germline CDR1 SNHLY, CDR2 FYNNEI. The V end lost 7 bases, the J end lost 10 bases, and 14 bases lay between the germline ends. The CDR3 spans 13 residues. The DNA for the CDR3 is TGTGCCAGCAATACCGAAAGACCGTCACCCCTCCACTTT. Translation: CASNTERPSPLHF.

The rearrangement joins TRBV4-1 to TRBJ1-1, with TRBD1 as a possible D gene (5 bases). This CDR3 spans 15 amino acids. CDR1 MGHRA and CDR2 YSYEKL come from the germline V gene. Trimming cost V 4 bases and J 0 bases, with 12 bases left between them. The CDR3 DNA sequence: TGCGCCAGCAGCCGGGGCACTATCATGAACACTGAAGCTTTCTTT. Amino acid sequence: CASSRGTIMNTEAFF.

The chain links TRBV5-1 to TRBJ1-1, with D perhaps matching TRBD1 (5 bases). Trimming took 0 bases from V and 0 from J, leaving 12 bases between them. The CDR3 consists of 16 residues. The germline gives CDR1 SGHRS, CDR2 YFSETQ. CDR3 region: CASSLDLGRMNTEAFF. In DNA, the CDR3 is TGCGCCAGCAGCTTGGACTTGGGGCGGATGAACACTGAAGCTTTCTTT.

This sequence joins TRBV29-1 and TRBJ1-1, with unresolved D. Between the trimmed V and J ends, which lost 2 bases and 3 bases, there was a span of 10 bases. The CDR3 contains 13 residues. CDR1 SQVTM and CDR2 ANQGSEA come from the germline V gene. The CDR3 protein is CSVEKGVDTEAFF. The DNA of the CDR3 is TGCAGCGTTGAAAAGGGTGTGGACACTGAAGCTTTCTTT.

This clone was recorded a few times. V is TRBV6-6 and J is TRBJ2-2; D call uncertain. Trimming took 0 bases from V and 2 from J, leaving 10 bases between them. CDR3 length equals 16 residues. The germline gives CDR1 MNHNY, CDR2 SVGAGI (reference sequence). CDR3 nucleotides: TGTGCCAGCAGTTACTCTGAACTCGTAAACACCGGGGAGCTGTTTTTT. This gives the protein CASSYSELVNTGELFF.

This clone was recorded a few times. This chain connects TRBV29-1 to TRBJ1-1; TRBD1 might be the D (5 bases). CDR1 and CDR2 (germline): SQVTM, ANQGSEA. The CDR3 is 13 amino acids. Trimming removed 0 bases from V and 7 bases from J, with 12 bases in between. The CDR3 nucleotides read TGCAGCGTTGAAGACCTTAGGAGGGGTGAAGCTTTCTTT. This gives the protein CSVEDLRRGEAFF.

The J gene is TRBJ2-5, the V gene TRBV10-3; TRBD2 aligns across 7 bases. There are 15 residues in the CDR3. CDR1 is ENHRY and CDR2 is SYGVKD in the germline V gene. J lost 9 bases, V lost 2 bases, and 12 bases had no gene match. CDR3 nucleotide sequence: TGTGCCATCAGTGAGAGGCTAGCGGACGGGAAGGCCCAGTACTTC. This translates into CAISERLADGKAQYF.

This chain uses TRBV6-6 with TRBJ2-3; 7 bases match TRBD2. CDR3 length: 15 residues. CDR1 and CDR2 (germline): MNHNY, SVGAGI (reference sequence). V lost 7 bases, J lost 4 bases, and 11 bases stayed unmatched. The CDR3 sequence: CASTTAGQYSDTQYF. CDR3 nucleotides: TGTGCCAGCACGACAGCGGGGCAATACTCAGATACGCAGTATTTT.

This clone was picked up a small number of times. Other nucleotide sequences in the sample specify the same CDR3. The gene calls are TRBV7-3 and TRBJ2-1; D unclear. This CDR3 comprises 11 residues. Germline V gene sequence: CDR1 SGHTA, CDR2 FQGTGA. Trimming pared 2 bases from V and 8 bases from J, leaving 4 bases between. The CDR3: CASSLGDEQFF. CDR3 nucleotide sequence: TGTGCCAGCAGCTTAGGGGATGAGCAGTTCTTC.

CDR3 protein: CATSRARAVETQYF. The DNA for the CDR3 is TGTGCCACCAGCAGAGCCAGAGCTGTCGAGACCCAGTACTTC. This sequence joins TRBV15 and TRBJ2-5; D remains ambiguous. The length of the CDR3 is 14 residues. The V gene lost 1 base and the J gene lost 5 bases, with 11 bases spanning the gap. Germline CDR1 reads LNHNV; CDR2 reads YYDKDF (reference sequence).

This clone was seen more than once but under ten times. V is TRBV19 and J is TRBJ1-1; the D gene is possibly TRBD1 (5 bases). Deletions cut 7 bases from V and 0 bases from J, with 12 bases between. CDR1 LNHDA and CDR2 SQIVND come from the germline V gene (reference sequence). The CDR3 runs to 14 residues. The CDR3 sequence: CASTAVGVNTEAFF. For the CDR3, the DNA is TGTGCCAGTACCGCGGTAGGGGTGAACACTGAAGCTTTCTTT.

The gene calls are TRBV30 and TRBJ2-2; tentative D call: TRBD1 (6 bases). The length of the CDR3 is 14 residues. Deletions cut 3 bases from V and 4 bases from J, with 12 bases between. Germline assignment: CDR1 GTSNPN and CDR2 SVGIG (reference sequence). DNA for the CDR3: TGTGCCTGGAGGGTCGACAGGCCCACCGGGGAGCTGTTTTTT. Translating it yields CAWRVDRPTGELFF. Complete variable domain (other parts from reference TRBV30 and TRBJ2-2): SQTIHQWPATLVQPVGSPLSLECTVEGTSNPNLYWYRQAAGRGLQLLFYSVGIGQISSEVPQNLSASRPQDRQFILSSKKLLLSDSGFYLCAWRVDRPTGELFFGEGSRLTVL.

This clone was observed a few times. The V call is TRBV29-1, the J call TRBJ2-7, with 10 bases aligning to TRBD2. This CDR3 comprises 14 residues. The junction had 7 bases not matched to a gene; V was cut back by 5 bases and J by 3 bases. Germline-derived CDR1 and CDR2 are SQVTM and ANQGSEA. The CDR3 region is CSVLASGGLYEQYF. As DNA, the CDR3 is TGCAGCGTTCTGGCTAGCGGGGGACTCTACGAGCAGTACTTC.

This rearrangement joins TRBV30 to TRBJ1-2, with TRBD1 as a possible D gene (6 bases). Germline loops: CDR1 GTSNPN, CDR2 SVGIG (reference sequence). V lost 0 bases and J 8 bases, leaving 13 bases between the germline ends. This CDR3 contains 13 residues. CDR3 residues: CAWSVPGALGYTF. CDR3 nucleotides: TGTGCCTGGAGTGTACCGGGGGCGTTGGGCTACACCTTC.

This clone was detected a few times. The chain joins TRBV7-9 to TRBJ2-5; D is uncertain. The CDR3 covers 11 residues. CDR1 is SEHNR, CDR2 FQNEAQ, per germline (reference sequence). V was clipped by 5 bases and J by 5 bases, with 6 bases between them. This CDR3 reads CASSHRETQYF. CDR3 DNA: TGTGCCAGCAGCCATCGCGAGACCCAGTACTTC.

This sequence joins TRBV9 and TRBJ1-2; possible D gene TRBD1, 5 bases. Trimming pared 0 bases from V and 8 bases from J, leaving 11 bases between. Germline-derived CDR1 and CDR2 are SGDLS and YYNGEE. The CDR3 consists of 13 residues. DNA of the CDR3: TGTGCCAGCAGCGTAGAGGGGTCGCGCGGCTACACCTTC. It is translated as CASSVEGSRGYTF.

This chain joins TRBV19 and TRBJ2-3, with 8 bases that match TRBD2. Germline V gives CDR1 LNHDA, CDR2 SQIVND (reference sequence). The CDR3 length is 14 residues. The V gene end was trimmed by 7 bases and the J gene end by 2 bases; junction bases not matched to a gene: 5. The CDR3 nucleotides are TGTGCCAGTAATCCGGGACTAGACACAGATACGCAGTATTTT. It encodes CASNPGLDTDTQYF.

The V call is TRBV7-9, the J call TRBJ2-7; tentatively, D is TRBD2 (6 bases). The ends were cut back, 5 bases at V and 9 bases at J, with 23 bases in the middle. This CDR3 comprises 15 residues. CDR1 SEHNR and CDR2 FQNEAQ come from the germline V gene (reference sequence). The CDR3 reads CASSPEEGPTRGQYF. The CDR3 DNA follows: TGTGCCAGCAGCCCGGAGGAGGGGCCTACGAGGGGGCAGTACTTC.

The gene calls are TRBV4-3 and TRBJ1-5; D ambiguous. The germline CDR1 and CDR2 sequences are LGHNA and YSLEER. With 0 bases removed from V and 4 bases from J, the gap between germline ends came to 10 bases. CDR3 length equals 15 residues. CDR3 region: CASSQDLPPNQPQHF. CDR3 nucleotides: TGCGCCAGCAGCCAAGATCTCCCTCCGAATCAGCCCCAGCATTTT.

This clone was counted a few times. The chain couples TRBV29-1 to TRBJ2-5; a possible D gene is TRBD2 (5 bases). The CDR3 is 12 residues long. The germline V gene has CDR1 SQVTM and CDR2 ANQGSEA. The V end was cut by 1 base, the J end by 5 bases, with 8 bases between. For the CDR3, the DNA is TGCAGCGTTGAAGCGAGAGGGGAGACCCAGTACTTC. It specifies CSVEARGETQYF.

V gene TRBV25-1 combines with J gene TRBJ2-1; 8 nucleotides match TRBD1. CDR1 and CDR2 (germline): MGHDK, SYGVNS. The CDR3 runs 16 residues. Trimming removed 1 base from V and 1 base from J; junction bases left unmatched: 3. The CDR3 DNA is TGTGCCAGCAGTGAATTAGGACAGGGTTCCTACAATGAGCAGTTCTTC. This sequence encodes CASSELGQGSYNEQFF.